This T cell receptor beta chain is drawn from a study of T cells after yellow fever vaccination. Study results and caveats: Contaminating bulk clonotypes could be abundant in FACS-sorted repertoires. Clonotypes found in both CD4 and CD8 compartments made up a small share.

For this clonotype: Its antigen is not known.

Template switching with 5'RACE generated the TCR cDNA and added a universal primer site and UMIs. TCRdb recomputed calls from the 5' RACE reads with MiXCR, one row per CDR3 protein. The sample holds under 600,000 distinct CDR3 sequences, roughly 22% seen once. The origin of this receptor is a young man who received the YFV17D yellow fever vaccine. Sample: PBMCs, taken less than 25 days after the first yellow fever vaccination.

This CDR3 reads CASSQLGLAGEFSDTQYF. CDR3 nucleotide sequence: TGCGCCAGCAGCCAGCTAGGACTAGCGGGGGAATTTTCAGATACGCAGTATTTT. The gene calls are TRBV4-3 and TRBJ2-3; 13 bases match TRBD2. The junction had 10 bases not matched to a gene; V was cut back by 3 bases and J by 4 bases. The CDR3 has 18 residues. Germline assignment: CDR1 LGHNA and CDR2 YSLEER.